This T cell receptor (beta chain) was obtained from a study of cytotoxic CD8 clonotypes in ibrutinib-treated CLL. Study conclusions and caveats: At progression, clonality fell back toward baseline after rising at ibrutinib response.

Produced via immunoSEQ multiplex PCR; TCRdb's table is partial and in-frame only. The sample has 270,000 or so clones; 70% to 80% are singletons. Germline CDR1 is MNHEY and CDR2 is SVGAGI. The CDR3 is 14 residues long. V shed 9 bases and J shed 2 bases, with 15 bases lying between them. As concerns this clone: What it binds is not known.

The source is a human donor with chronic lymphocytic leukemia. The sample was PBMCs, taken at disease progression, from a patient treated with ibrutinib. V is TRBV6-5 and J is TRBJ2-3; weak D call: TRBD1 (6 bases). The CDR3: CASQLRGTTDTQYF. The CDR3, as DNA: TGTGCCAGTCAACTCAGGGGTACCACAGATACGCAGTATTTT.